These 19 T cell receptor beta chains came from one sample sequenced in a study of blood T cell repertoires in COVID-19. Method: immunoSEQ multiplex PCR; TCRdb's copy keeps in-frame clones and lacks some. The table lists over 120,000 clones, around 81% of them singletons, with 4% in the top ten. The sample was peripheral blood. These TCRs come from a woman aged 55-69 years with acute or convalescent COVID-19.

The genes are TRBV7-3 and TRBJ2-1; no clear D. The CDR3 is 12 residues long. Germline V lookup: CDR1 SGHTA, CDR2 FQGTGA. The V gene lost 1 base and the J gene lost 9 bases, with 7 bases spanning the gap. Here the CDR3 reads CASSLSSGEQFF. The DNA for the CDR3 is TGTGCCAGCAGCTTAAGTTCGGGTGAGCAGTTCTTC.

This chain joins TRBV12-2 and TRBJ1-4; the DNA was not used to check the table's D call, TRBD1. TRBV12-2 is reported as a pseudogene. CDR3 length: 18 amino acids. The CDR3 nucleotides read TGTGCAAGTCGCTCCACCTCCCCTCACAGGGGGCTAAGGGAAAAACTGTTTTTT. This gives the protein CASRSTSPHRGLREKLFF.

The genes are TRBV2 and TRBJ2-3; 7 positions match TRBD2. V was clipped by 8 bases and J by 2 bases; unmatched bases: 4. Looked up from germline, CDR1 is SNHLY and CDR2 is FYNNEI. The CDR3 runs to 13 residues. The CDR3 spells CASPKRDTDTQYF. Here the CDR3 DNA reads TGTGCCAGCCCTAAGCGGGACACAGATACGCAGTATTTT.

The CDR3: CASSSTGFEYEQYF. The CDR3 nucleotides read TGCGCCAGCAGCTCGACAGGTTTTGAATACGAGCAGTACTTC. The chain links TRBV5-1 to TRBJ2-7; TRBD1 is a possible D gene (6 bases). CDR1 and CDR2 (germline): SGHRS, YFSETQ. This CDR3 is 14 amino acids long. The ends were cut back, 3 bases at V and 4 bases at J, with 14 bases in the middle.

V is TRBV29-1 and J is TRBJ2-1, with D perhaps TRBD2 (6 bases). CDR1 and CDR2 (germline): SQVTM, ANQGSEA. V was pared by 0 bases and J by 0 bases, with 9 bases between. The CDR3 is 15 residues long. This CDR3 is CSVEDWGDSYNEQFF. The DNA for the CDR3 is TGCAGCGTTGAAGATTGGGGGGACTCCTACAATGAGCAGTTCTTC.

The genes are TRBV5-4 and TRBJ2-5, with D possibly being TRBD2 (6 bases). The CDR3 is made up of 13 amino acids. The germline V and J ends were trimmed by 0 bases and 4 bases, with 7 bases remaining between them. Germline V gene lookup returns CDR1 SGHNT and CDR2 YYREEE (reference sequence). CDR3 DNA: TGTGCCAGCAGCTTGGGGGAGGCAGAGACCCAGTACTTC. Its protein product is CASSLGEAETQYF.

The genes are TRBV4-1 and TRBJ1-4, with D unclear. This CDR3 spans 13 amino acids. In germline, CDR1 is MGHRA, CDR2 YSYEKL. V was trimmed by 1 base and J by 6 bases, leaving 6 bases between them. The CDR3 is CASSQGVDEKLFF. In DNA, the CDR3 is TGCGCCAGCAGCCAAGGCGTCGATGAAAAACTGTTTTTT.

V is TRBV28 and J is TRBJ1-4; D ambiguous. There are 12 residues in the CDR3. CDR1 is MDHEN, CDR2 SYDVKM, per germline. V was cut by 6 bases and J by 4 bases, with 6 bases left in between. The CDR3 DNA follows: TGTGCCAGCAGGTCAAATAATGAAAAACTGTTTTTT. Its protein is CASRSNNEKLFF.

This clone showed up just once. V usage is TRBV5-4 and J usage is TRBJ1-1; D is perhaps TRBD1 (6 bases). Per germline, CDR1 SGHNT and CDR2 YYREEE (reference sequence). CDR3 length: 14 amino acids. Trimming removed 7 bases at V and 3 bases at J, with 16 bases between. The CDR3 coding sequence is TGTGCCAGCCACAGGGTCAGTTGGGACACTGAAGCTTTCTTT. Its protein product is CASHRVSWDTEAFF.

The rearrangement joins TRBV27 to TRBJ1-1, with TRBD1 matching over 10 bases. This CDR3 has 15 amino acids. Germline CDR1 is MNHEY and CDR2 is SMNVEV (reference sequence). With 5 bases clipped from V and 5 bases from J, the junction kept 8 bases outside the gene matches. This CDR3 is CASSTTGGERTEAFF. In DNA, the CDR3 is TGTGCCAGCAGTACGACAGGGGGCGAGAGGACTGAAGCTTTCTTT.

In DNA, the CDR3 is TGCGCCAGCAGCCAGATAGCGGGAGCTAACACCGGGGAGCTGTTTTTT. Protein product: CASSQIAGANTGELFF. The rearrangement links TRBV4-3 to TRBJ2-2, with 9 bases matching TRBD2. The CDR3 contains 16 residues. V lost 3 bases, J lost 2 bases, and 4 bases stayed unmatched. Germline V lookup: CDR1 LGHNA, CDR2 YSLEER.

In this sample, this clone turned up a few times. The rearrangement links TRBV7-2 to TRBJ2-7; 13 bases align to TRBD2. The CDR3 contains 14 residues. Germline V gene data show CDR1 as SGHTA and CDR2 as FQGNSA. V shed 5 bases, J shed 6 bases, and the junction held 4 bases outside the gene matches. The CDR3 coding sequence is TGTGCCAGCAGCAAGGGACTAGCGGGAAGCGAGCAGTACTTC. Its protein is CASSKGLAGSEQYF.

This clone has a single count. The rearrangement joins TRBV19 to TRBJ2-5; 7 bases fit TRBD1. Germline V gene sequence: CDR1 LNHDA, CDR2 SQIVND (reference sequence). V lost 1 base to trimming and J lost 2 bases; unmatched junction nucleotides: 1. CDR3 size: 14 residues. The CDR3 sequence: CASSIGRGQETQYF. In DNA, the CDR3 is TGTGCCAGTAGTATAGGCAGGGGGCAAGAGACCCAGTACTTC. The variable domain in full, with the rest retrieved from reference TRBV19 and TRBJ2-5, is DGGITQSPKYLFRKEGQNVTLSCEQNLNHDAMYWYRQDPGQGLRLIYYSQIVNDFQKGDIAEGYSVSREKKESFPLTVTSAQKNPTAFYLCASSIGRGQETQYFGPGTRLLVL.

The chain carries TRBV24-1 and TRBJ1-2; tentative D call: TRBD1 (6 bases). V gave up 5 bases and J gave up 2 bases, with 11 bases separating them. From germline, CDR1 is KGHDR and CDR2 SFDVKD. The CDR3 length is 14 residues. The CDR3 sequence: CATSAGTNNYGYTF. The CDR3 nucleotides are TGTGCCACCAGTGCCGGGACAAACAACTATGGCTACACCTTC.

The rearrangement uses TRBV10-1 and TRBJ2-7; 8 positions agree with TRBD1. Trimming took 11 bases from V and 6 from J; bases not matched to a gene: 12. The germline CDR1 and CDR2 sequences are WNHNN and SYGVQD (reference sequence). This CDR3 is built from 13 residues. CDR3 DNA sequence: TGCGCCGCAGGGGGGACAGGCTTAGGCGAGCAGTACTTC. Residues: CAAGGTGLGEQYF.

The J gene is TRBJ1-5, the V gene TRBV7-3; no definite D call. The V end lost 5 bases, the J end lost 6 bases, and 11 bases lay between the germline ends. The CDR3 length is 13 residues. Germline V gene data show CDR1 as SGHTA and CDR2 as FQGTGA. The CDR3 nucleotides are TGTGCCAGCAGCGACGGGGTGGGTCAGCCCCAGCATTTT. This gives the protein CASSDGVGQPQHF.

The rearrangement links TRBV29-1 to TRBJ2-1; possible D gene TRBD2, 5 bases. CDR1 is SQVTM and CDR2 is ANQGSEA in the germline V gene. V was trimmed by 0 bases and J by 2 bases, leaving 8 bases between them. The CDR3 is 14 residues long. In DNA, the CDR3 is TGCAGCGTTGAAGATCCCGGGGCCTACAATGAGCAGTTCTTC. It specifies CSVEDPGAYNEQFF.

This sequence joins TRBV27 and TRBJ2-1; tentatively, D is TRBD2 (6 bases). V gave up 8 bases and J gave up 6 bases, with 11 bases separating them. Looked up from germline, CDR1 is MNHEY and CDR2 is SMNVEV (reference sequence). The CDR3 extends over 12 amino acids. CDR3 sequence: CASGTRRNEQFF. The CDR3 region has the DNA TGTGCCAGCGGGACTCGGCGCAATGAGCAGTTCTTC.

The V gene is TRBV7-8, the J gene TRBJ2-7; 13 bases match TRBD2. V was pared by 5 bases and J by 0 bases, with 7 bases of the junction left unmatched. In germline, CDR1 is SGHVS, CDR2 FQNEAQ. The length of the CDR3 is 17 residues. This CDR3 is CASSPGTSGTYSYEQYF. As DNA, the CDR3 is TGTGCCAGCAGCCCGGGGACTAGCGGGACCTACTCCTACGAGCAGTACTTC.